This entry lists 18 T cell receptor beta chains sequenced from one sample in a study of blood T cell repertoires in COVID-19 (dated by TCRdb to about 2020). The library was prepared using the immunoSEQ multiplex PCR assay. Held by TCRdb, this immuneACCESS table contains in-frame sequences only and omits some clones. Under half of the omission traces to an unresolved V gene where checked; the cause of the rest is unknown. Within this sample are 150,000 to 200,000 clones, with 70% to 90% of them counted one time only. Roughly 21% of the sample comes from the top ten. Material for sequencing was peripheral blood. These receptors were taken from a man between 60 and 75 years old with active or convalescent COVID-19.

The count of this clone is one. The chain couples TRBV6-5 to TRBJ2-2; 7 bases line up with TRBD2. The CDR3 extends over 14 amino acids. Germline assignment: CDR1 MNHEY and CDR2 SVGAGI. The trim removed 0 bases at V and 5 bases at J, leaving 0 bases unmatched. CDR3 sequence reads: CASSYSGGTGELFF. CDR3 sequence (DNA): TGTGCCAGCAGTTACTCGGGGGGGACCGGGGAGCTGTTTTTT.

The chain has TRBV5-4 and TRBJ2-1; 8 bases align to TRBD1. The length of the CDR3 is 13 residues. Germline CDR1 SGHNT, CDR2 YYREEE (reference sequence). V dropped 4 bases and J dropped 6; count of bases not matched to a gene: 3. Here the CDR3 DNA reads TGTGCCAGCAGCCCGGACAGGGCCAATGAGCAGTTCTTC. It specifies CASSPDRANEQFF. Full variable domain (missing parts from reference TRBV5-4 and TRBJ2-1): ETGVTQSPTHLIKTRGQQVTLRCSSQSGHNTVSWYQQALGQGPQFIFQYYREEENGRGNFPPRFSGLQFPNYSSELNVNALELDDSALYLCASSPDRANEQFFGPGTRLTVL.

This clone was observed a few times. The rearrangement links TRBV9 to TRBJ1-3; D may be TRBD1 (6 bases). Looked up from germline, CDR1 is SGDLS and CDR2 is YYNGEE. This CDR3 comprises 15 residues. The ends were cut back, 0 bases at V and 1 base at J, with 8 bases in the middle. This chain's CDR3 is CASSVEDRSGNTIYF. The CDR3, as DNA: TGTGCCAGCAGCGTAGAGGACAGATCTGGAAACACCATATATTTT.

V is TRBV10-2 and J is TRBJ1-3, with TRBD1 matching 7 bases. V trimming: 6 bases; J trimming: 8 bases; junction bases outside the gene matches: 7. The germline V gene has CDR1 WSHSY and CDR2 SAAADI. The CDR3 consists of 13 residues. This chain's CDR3 is CASSQDRAHTIYF. CDR3 nucleotides: TGCGCCAGCAGCCAAGACAGGGCTCACACCATATATTTT.

V usage is TRBV3-1 (or the pseudogene TRBV3-2) and J usage is TRBJ2-1; TRBD2 matches at 9 bases. The V and J ends lost 0 bases and 9 bases, in that order; junction bases with no gene match: 15. Germline values: CDR1 LGHDT, CDR2 YNNKEL (reference sequence). The CDR3 has 18 amino acids. CDR3 protein: CASSQDPHSAGGRSEQFF. The CDR3 DNA is TGTGCCAGCAGCCAAGACCCCCATTCGGCGGGGGGGCGAAGTGAGCAGTTCTTC.

CDR3 sequence reads: CASSWWDLDYGYTF. The CDR3 coding sequence is TGTGCCAGCAGCTGGTGGGACTTGGACTATGGCTACACCTTC. This chain uses TRBV5-5 with TRBJ1-2; TRBD1 is a possible D gene (5 bases). This CDR3 is 14 amino acids long. CDR1 is SGHKS and CDR2 is YYEKEE in the germline V gene (reference sequence). Trimming took off 3 bases at V and 3 bases at J, with 12 bases between the two ends.

V usage is TRBV10-3 and J usage is TRBJ1-2; TRBD1 might be the D (5 bases). The CDR3 is made up of 12 amino acids. V was cut by 10 bases and J by 8 bases, with 17 bases left in between. Germline V gives CDR1 ENHRY, CDR2 SYGVKD. The CDR3 DNA follows: TGTGCCACGACCACGGGGAGGGGCGGCTACACCTTC. Its protein product is CATTTGRGGYTF.

The chain recombines TRBV7-9 with TRBJ2-7, with 10 bases matching TRBD1. Germline V gene data show CDR1 as SEHNR and CDR2 as FQNEAQ (reference sequence). The CDR3 consists of 18 residues. V lost 4 bases and J lost 5; bases outside the gene matches: 17. The DNA of the CDR3 is TGTGCCAGCAGCTCCAGAAAGATATTACCCGGGACAGGGGACGAGCAGTACTTC. This gives the protein CASSSRKILPGTGDEQYF.

The chain joins TRBV18 to TRBJ2-5; 8 nucleotides agree with TRBD1. With 4 bases clipped from V and 2 bases from J, the junction kept 3 bases outside the gene matches. In germline, CDR1 is KGHSH, CDR2 LQKENI. This CDR3 contains 14 residues. The chain's CDR3 is CASSRGTGQETQYF. In nucleotides, the CDR3 is TGTGCCAGCTCACGTGGGACAGGACAAGAGACCCAGTACTTC.

This clone occurred once. The CDR3 loop reads CASSYRSGGETQYF. CDR3 coding DNA: TGTGCCAGCAGTTACCGGTCAGGGGGTGAGACCCAGTACTTC. The gene calls are TRBV6-5 and TRBJ2-5, with TRBD1 matching 7 bases. The CDR3 has 14 amino acids. Germline V gene sequence: CDR1 MNHEY, CDR2 SVGAGI. V trimming: 2 bases; J trimming: 5 bases; junction bases outside the gene matches: 5.

Here the CDR3 reads CASTTELNTEAFF. The CDR3 DNA is TGTGCCAGCACAACAGAGTTGAACACTGAAGCTTTCTTT. The gene calls are TRBV2 and TRBJ1-1; no clear D. There are 13 residues in the CDR3. CDR1 is SNHLY, CDR2 FYNNEI, per germline. The germline V and J ends were trimmed by 7 bases and 0 bases, with 9 bases remaining between them.

Only a few counts were recorded for this clone. The chain uses TRBV27 and TRBJ2-2; 11 nucleotides line up with TRBD2. The CDR3 is made up of 17 amino acids. The J segment lost 3 bases and the V segment lost 1 base, leaving 4 bases of the junction unmatched. In germline, CDR1 is MNHEY, CDR2 SMNVEV (reference sequence). The CDR3 region has the DNA TGTGCCAGCAGTTTATATATGACTAGCGGGGACACCGGGGAGCTGTTTTTT. It encodes CASSLYMTSGDTGELFF.

The chain combines TRBV3-1 (or the pseudogene TRBV3-2) with TRBJ2-2; 8 positions agree with TRBD1. CDR1 is LGHDT and CDR2 is YNNKEL in the germline V gene (reference sequence). J was trimmed by 0 bases and V by 4 bases; bases with no gene match: 7. The CDR3 covers 17 residues. Here the CDR3 reads CASSRNPGGPNTGELFF. CDR3 sequence (DNA): TGTGCCAGCAGCCGAAACCCAGGGGGCCCGAACACCGGGGAGCTGTTTTTT.

The genes are TRBV6-5 and TRBJ1-1, with D maybe TRBD1 (5 bases). Between the trimmed V and J ends, which lost 6 bases and 1 base, there was a span of 12 bases. The germline gives CDR1 MNHEY, CDR2 SVGAGI. The CDR3 is 14 amino acids. CDR3 bases: TGTGCCAGCAGAGAGGTCGGGGGGAACACTGAAGCTTTCTTT. It codes for CASREVGGNTEAFF.

The chain joins TRBV5-4 to TRBJ2-7, with TRBD1 matching 8 bases. The junction had 12 bases not matched to a gene; V was cut back by 4 bases and J by 6 bases. The CDR3 spans 15 residues. Germline V gene lookup returns CDR1 SGHNT and CDR2 YYREEE (reference sequence). For the CDR3, the DNA is TGTGCCAGCAGCCTCCCTGGGGACAGGTTGGCCGAGCAGTACTTC. Translation gives CASSLPGDRLAEQYF.

The rearrangement joins TRBV11-2 to TRBJ2-2; maybe TRBD1 (5 bases). Germline loops: CDR1 SGHAT, CDR2 FQNNGV. The V and J ends lost 1 base and 3 bases respectively, with 12 bases between them. The CDR3 length is 16 residues. The CDR3 protein is CASSLGVRRDTGELFF. CDR3 in DNA: TGTGCCAGCAGCTTAGGGGTCCGCAGGGACACCGGGGAGCTGTTTTTT.

The chain employs TRBV6-5 and TRBJ1-2; 11 bases line up with TRBD1. Germline CDR1 reads MNHEY; CDR2 reads SVGAGI. V lost 6 bases and J lost 10; bases outside the gene matches: 10. CDR3 size: 14 residues. DNA of the CDR3: TGTGCCAGCAGCCTAACGGGACAGGGGGAAGACTACACCTTC. It specifies CASSLTGQGEDYTF.

V is TRBV5-1 and J is TRBJ2-7, with TRBD1 matching over 8 bases. The CDR3 contains 16 residues. Per germline, CDR1 SGHRS and CDR2 YFSETQ. Trimming at V came to 0 bases and at J to 2 bases, leaving 7 bases not matched to a gene. The CDR3: CASSLEVARGPYEQYF. Here the CDR3 DNA reads TGCGCCAGCAGCTTGGAGGTGGCCAGGGGGCCCTACGAGCAGTACTTC.